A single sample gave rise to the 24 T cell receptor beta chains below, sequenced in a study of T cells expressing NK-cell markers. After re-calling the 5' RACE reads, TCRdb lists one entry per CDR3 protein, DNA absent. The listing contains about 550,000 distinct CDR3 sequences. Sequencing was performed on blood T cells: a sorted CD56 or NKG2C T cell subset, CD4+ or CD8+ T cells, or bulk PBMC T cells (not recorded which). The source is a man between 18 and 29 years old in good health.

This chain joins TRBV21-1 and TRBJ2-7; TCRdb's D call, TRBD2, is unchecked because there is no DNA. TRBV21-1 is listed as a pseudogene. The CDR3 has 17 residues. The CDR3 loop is CASSIQLRDCSSYEQYF.

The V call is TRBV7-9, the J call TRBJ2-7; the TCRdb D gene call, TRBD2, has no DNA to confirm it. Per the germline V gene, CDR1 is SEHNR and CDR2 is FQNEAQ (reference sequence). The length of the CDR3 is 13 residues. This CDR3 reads CAGASGRTYEQYF.

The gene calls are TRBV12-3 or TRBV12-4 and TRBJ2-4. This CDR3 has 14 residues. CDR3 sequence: CASSDRGAKNIQYF.

The CDR3 sequence is CASSQDRDNTEAFF. The chain employs TRBV7-2 and TRBJ1-1; as DNA is missing, the TRBD1 call by TCRdb cannot be tested. Per the germline V gene, CDR1 is SGHTA and CDR2 is FQGNSA. CDR3 length: 14 residues. The variable domain in full, completed from reference TRBV7-2 and TRBJ1-1, reads GAGVSQSPSNKVTEKGKDVELRCDPISGHTALYWYRQSLGQGLEFLIYFQGNSAPDKSGLPSDRFSAERTGGSVSTLTIQRTQQEDSAVYLCASSQDRDNTEAFFGQGTRLTVV.

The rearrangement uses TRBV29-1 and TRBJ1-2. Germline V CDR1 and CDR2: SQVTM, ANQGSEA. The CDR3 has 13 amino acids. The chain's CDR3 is CSVERGPPYGYTF.

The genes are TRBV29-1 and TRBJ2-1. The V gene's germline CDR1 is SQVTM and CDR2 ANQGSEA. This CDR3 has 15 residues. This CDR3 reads CSVEELQQPYNEQFF.

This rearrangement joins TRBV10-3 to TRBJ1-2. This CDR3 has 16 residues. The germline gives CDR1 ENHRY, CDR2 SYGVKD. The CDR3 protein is CAISESTGPPPGGYTF.

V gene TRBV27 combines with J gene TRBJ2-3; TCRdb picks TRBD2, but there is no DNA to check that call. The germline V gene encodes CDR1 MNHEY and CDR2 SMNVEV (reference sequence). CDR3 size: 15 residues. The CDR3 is CASSLASRARDTQYF.

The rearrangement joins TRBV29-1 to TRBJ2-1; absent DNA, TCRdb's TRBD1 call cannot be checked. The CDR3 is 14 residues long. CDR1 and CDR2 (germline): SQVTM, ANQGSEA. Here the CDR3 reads CSVIRRAGGGEQFF.

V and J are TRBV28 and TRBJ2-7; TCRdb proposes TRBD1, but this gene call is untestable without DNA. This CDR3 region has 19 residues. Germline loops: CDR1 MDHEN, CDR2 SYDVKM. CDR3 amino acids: CASSSAATFRISNFYEQYF. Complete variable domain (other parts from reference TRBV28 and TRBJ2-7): DVKVTQSSRYLVKRTGEKVFLECVQDMDHENMFWYRQDPGLGLRLIYFSYDVKMKEKGDIPEGYSVSREKKERFSLILESASTNQTSMYLCASSSAATFRISNFYEQYFGPGTRLTVT.

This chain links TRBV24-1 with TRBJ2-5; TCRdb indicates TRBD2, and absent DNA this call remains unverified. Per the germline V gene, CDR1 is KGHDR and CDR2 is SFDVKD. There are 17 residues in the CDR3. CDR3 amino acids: CATSDFSLPGLKETQYF.

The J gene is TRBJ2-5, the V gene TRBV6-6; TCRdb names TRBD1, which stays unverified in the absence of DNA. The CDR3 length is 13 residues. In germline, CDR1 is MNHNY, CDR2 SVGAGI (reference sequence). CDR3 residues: CASAPGPLETQYF.

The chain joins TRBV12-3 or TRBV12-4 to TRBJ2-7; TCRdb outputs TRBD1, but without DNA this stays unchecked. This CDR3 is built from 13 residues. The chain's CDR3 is CASGQVNAYEQYF.

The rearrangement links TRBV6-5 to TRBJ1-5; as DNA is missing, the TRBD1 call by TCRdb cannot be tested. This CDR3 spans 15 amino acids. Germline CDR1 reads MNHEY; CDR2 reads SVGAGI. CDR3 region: CASSPLGSSNQPQHF.

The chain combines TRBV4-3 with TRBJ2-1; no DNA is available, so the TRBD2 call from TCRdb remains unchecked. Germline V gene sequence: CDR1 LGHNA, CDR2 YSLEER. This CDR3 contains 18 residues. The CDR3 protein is CASSPLAGALNSYNEQFF.

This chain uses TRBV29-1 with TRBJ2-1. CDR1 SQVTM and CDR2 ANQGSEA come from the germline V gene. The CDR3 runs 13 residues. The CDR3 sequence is CSVGDSVYNEQFF.

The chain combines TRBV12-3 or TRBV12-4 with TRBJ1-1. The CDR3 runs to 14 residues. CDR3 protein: CASSSRQKNTEAFF.

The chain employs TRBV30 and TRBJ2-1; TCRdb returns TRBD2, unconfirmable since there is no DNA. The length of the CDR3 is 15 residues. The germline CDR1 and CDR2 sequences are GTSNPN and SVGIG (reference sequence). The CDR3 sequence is CAWSRSGYSYNEQFF.

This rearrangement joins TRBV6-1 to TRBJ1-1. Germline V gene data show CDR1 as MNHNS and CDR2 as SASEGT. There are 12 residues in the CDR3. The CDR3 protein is CASTRGRTEAFF.

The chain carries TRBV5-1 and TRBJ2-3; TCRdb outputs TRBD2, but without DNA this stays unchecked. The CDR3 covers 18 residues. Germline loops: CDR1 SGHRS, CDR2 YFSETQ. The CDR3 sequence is CASSPGLAHFSSTDTQYF.

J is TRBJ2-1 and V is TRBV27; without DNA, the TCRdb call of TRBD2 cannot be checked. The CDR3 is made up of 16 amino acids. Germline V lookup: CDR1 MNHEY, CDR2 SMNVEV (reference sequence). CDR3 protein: CASALLAGNSYNEQFF.

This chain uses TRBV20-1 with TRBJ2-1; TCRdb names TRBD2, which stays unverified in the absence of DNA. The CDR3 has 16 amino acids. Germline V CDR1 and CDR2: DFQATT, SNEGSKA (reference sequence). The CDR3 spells CSARDRRLATYNEQFF.

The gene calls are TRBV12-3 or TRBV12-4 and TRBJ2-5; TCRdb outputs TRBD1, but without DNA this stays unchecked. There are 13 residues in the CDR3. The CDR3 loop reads CASGRGRMETQYF.

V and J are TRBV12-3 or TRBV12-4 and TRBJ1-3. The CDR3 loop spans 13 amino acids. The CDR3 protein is CASRDLSGNTIYF.